These T cell receptor beta chains were read from a single sample in a study of monozygotic twins with inflammatory bowel disease. TCRdb reanalyzed the 5' RACE reads, giving one entry per CDR3 protein sequence and no DNA. In all, the sample yields around 450,000 distinct CDR3 sequences. The sample taken for sequencing was blood. Receptor source: a human donor with ulcerative colitis or Crohn's disease, or a healthy co-twin of an affected twin (not recorded which). The CDR3 runs from the conserved cysteine through the conserved F or W.

>TRBV15|TRBJ2-1
CATSRGTGGSYNEQFF
>TRBV6-5|TRBJ2-3
CASSYGGMSTDTQYF
>TRBV4-3|TRBJ2-3
CASSQNRGARTDTQYF
>TRBV12-3/TRBV12-4|TRBJ1-2
CASSKTDGYTF
>TRBV20-1|TRBJ2-1
CSARDGSTSGGSPQLAQFF
>TRBV18|TRBJ1-1
CASSRKEDTEAFF
>TRBV12-3/TRBV12-4|TRBJ1-1
CASSLEGTATEAFF
>TRBV27|TRBJ2-7
CASSPLAGGPGEQYF
>TRBV20-1|TRBJ1-1
CSASDPAGLGVAFF
>TRBV12-3/TRBV12-4|TRBJ1-4
CASRGDGSGNEKLFF
>TRBV7-2|TRBJ2-1
CASSSTSGVYNEQFF
>TRBV11-2|TRBJ1-4
CASSLARGPNEKLFF
>TRBV25-1|TRBJ1-6
CASSEGQPIWPGRLHF
>TRBV5-1|TRBJ2-7
CASSLVAGGPNEQYF
>TRBV7-3|TRBJ2-1
CASSANGQKGNEQFF
>TRBV29-1|TRBJ2-1
CSVGQGGYNEQFF
>TRBV6-2/TRBV6-3|TRBJ2-5
CASSYSTGRAQYF
>TRBV20-1|TRBJ2-3
CSAPFKGGPTDTQYF
>TRBV15|TRBJ2-1
CATSRATNEQFF
>TRBV19|TRBJ2-5
CASSFSDPGEETQYF
>TRBV7-2|TRBJ2-1
CASSLRIGGGADEQFF
>TRBV4-3|TRBJ2-2
CASSQETGVVSGELFF
>TRBV20-1|TRBJ2-1
CSTRLAGTYNEQFF
>TRBV20-1|TRBJ2-5
CSGMRSQETQYF
>TRBV9|TRBJ2-5
CASSQAGYLETQYF
>TRBV7-2|TRBJ1-1
CASSLVAGSPEAFF
>TRBV28|TRBJ2-7
CASSILGHTSYEQYF
>TRBV20-1|TRBJ2-1
CSALTSGSYNEQFF
>TRBV12-5|TRBJ1-1
CASGLVFGPVGTEAFF
>TRBV11-2|TRBJ1-2
CASSLDLLGYGYTF
>TRBV7-9|TRBJ1-2
CASSLQSANGYTF
>TRBV5-1|TRBJ1-3
CASSFIGRSGNTIYF
>TRBV27|TRBJ2-7
CASSTRQDSYEQYF
>TRBV19|TRBJ1-5
CASSPGTSNNQPQHF
>TRBV6-4|TRBJ1-1
CASRRDRGTLVNTEAFF
>TRBV29-1|TRBJ2-1
CSLAGQGTNEQFF
>TRBV11-2|TRBJ2-5
CASSPGWGPREETQYF
>TRBV7-7|TRBJ2-1
CASAASSGSGNEQFF
>TRBV30|TRBJ1-1
CAWSFPGRGRETEAFF
>TRBV6-6|TRBJ2-5
CASSYWGEETQYF
>TRBV11-2|TRBJ2-7
CASSQAGGYEQYF
>TRBV6-2/TRBV6-3|TRBJ2-5
CASSYYSPRSAQGSQETQYF
>TRBV14|TRBJ2-7
CASSQRDKLTYEQYF
>TRBV12-3/TRBV12-4|TRBJ1-3
CASRRQGSSGNTIYF
>TRBV5-1|TRBJ2-1
CASSLASGDYNEQFF
>TRBV6-5|TRBJ2-5
CASSYSGAGQQETQYF
>TRBV20-1|TRBJ2-7
CSARAFSYEQYF
>TRBV20-1|TRBJ1-4
CSVRAGGSNKKLFF
>TRBV5-1|TRBJ2-1
CASSYVGFTGPPLGNEQFF
>TRBV7-3|TRBJ2-5
CASSPGLGGRFVAETQYF
>TRBV12-3/TRBV12-4|TRBJ1-3
CASSFGGAGGNTIYF
>TRBV20-1|TRBJ1-1
CSAGDLNTEAFF
>TRBV11-2|TRBJ1-6
CASSFTNGPQGPNSPLHF
>TRBV6-1|TRBJ2-6
CASSMVSSGANVLTF
>TRBV5-1|TRBJ1-3
CASSERTGAGNTIYF